This T cell receptor (beta chain) was documented in a study of blood T cell repertoires in COVID-19 (dated by TCRdb to the early 2020s). In the study overall: Collaborator samples came from the United States, Italy and Spain and covered acute and convalescent phases of COVID-19. The dataset comprised deeply sampled blood TCRbeta repertoires from subjects exposed to, actively infected with, or recovered from COVID-19. The material from the prospective study consisted of cDNA or gDNA derived from T cells, B-cell-depleted T cells, or PBMCs. The samples were drawn from two sources: the first 160 participants of the ongoing ImmuneRACE study, and 950 to 1,500 subjects contributed by 6 global collaborators. The repertoires were released in a freely available public database intended as a resource for research on the immune response to SARS-CoV-2. Nearly every sample came with metadata listing a de-identified subject ID, COVID-19 status, age in years and sex. Where HLA class I and class II types were available, the types were taken from metadata supplied by the sample provider, not from assay-based typing.

V ends up 1 base short and J 14 bases short, with an unmatched junction base count of 12. Counted from cysteine to phenylalanine, this CDR3 has 13 amino acids. Just CDR3 DNA is preserved here, 39 bases in frame from base 1. The CDR1 and CDR2 encoded by the germline V gene are SQVTM and ANQGSEA. On this clone: Its antigen remains unidentified. Base qualities are not provided; no much larger clone lies one nucleotide away.

Whole blood was collected in K2EDTA tubes by collaborating institutions according to the institutions' own protocols. For TCRbeta analysis, collaborators shipped samples as frozen whole blood, isolated PBMCs, or DNA extracted from either of those sample types. The immunoSEQ Assay, a bias-controlled multiplex PCR, was used to amplify TCRbeta CDR3 regions from genomic DNA. The source study handled its data this way. Within the assay, amplification of reference gene primers was used to estimate how many nucleated cells each sample contained. Sequence reads were collapsed and filtered to measure the absolute abundance of every unique TCRbeta CDR3 rearrangement. For each sample, productive Simpson clonality was calculated as the square root of Simpson's diversity index over productive rearrangements. Drawn from immuneACCESS, this table holds only the in-frame rearrangements with V and J called that TCRdb kept. Clones are partly lost; checked studies trace under half to an unresolved V gene and leave the rest unexplained. V and J calls plus clone size are reproduced from that table; the DNA served to infer D and trimming. The sample table holds about 300,000 clones, of which about 83% were seen once. The top ten constitute about 1.2% of the sample.

Study-wide conclusions, independent of this receptor: The amount of clinical and demographic metadata varied by source and participant and was provided uncurated.

The receptor comes from a woman aged 45 to 65 with acute or convalescent COVID-19. Sequencing was performed on peripheral blood. This sequence uses TRBV29-1 and TRBJ2-5; TRBD1 agrees with 8 junctional bases. Here the CDR3 is given as CSVEAPLAQGAYF. The nucleotide sequence reads as follows: TGCAGCGTTGAAGCCCCTCTAGCCCAGGGGGCATACTTC.